The clone carrying this T cell receptor (beta chain) has only a few counts. The germline gives CDR1 MDHEN, CDR2 SYDVKM. This CDR3 has 14 amino acids. Trimming took off 7 bases at V and 0 bases at J, with 9 bases between the two ends. These data belong to a study of breast tumors, draining lymph nodes, adjacent tissues. The lymph nodes were axillary draining lymph nodes from breast cancer patients. MiXCR, applied by TCRdb to the multiplex PCR reads, yields one record per CDR3 protein. Of about 200,000 distinct CDR3 sequences listed, approximately 33% are singletons. Sample: axillary lymph node tissue. This chain connects TRBV28 to TRBJ2-2; D unresolved. The TCR sequence derives from a female donor with breast cancer. Some clones in this sample may be carry-over from other donors' samples. The CDR3, as DNA: TGTGCCAGCACAGGCCTAGCGAACACCGGGGAGCTGTTTTTT. Amino acid sequence: CASTGLANTGELFF.